The clone carrying this T cell receptor beta chain was counted at least ten times. The antigen is unknown. The CDR3 is 15 residues long. CDR1 is KGHSH and CDR2 is LQKENI in the germline V gene. The J segment lost 5 bases and the V segment lost 0 bases, leaving 4 bases of the junction unmatched. All unsorted peripheral T cells were captured because whole blood was used without fractionation. A roughly 2.5 ml peripheral blood sample was taken for RNA. The sample originates from a study of HIV-infected patients and healthy controls. Study details: CD4 counts in 14 of 16 patients increased modestly yet significantly but stayed below normal. General study findings and limits: HIV-associated CDR3 frequencies dropped significantly during therapy; CMV-associated ones, mostly rising, changed nonsignificantly.

cDNA was made from about 500 ng RNA using alpha and beta constant primers. Alpha and beta chain libraries were made separately by chain-specific third strand synthesis with multiplexing indices. TCRdb re-called the 5' RACE reads with MiXCR, one entry per CDR3 protein. The repertoire holds approximately 9,700 distinct CDR3 sequences, with over 4.5% as singletons. This TCR was recovered from an adult with HIV infection. The sample consisted of blood, taken before antiretroviral therapy. The rearrangement links TRBV18 to TRBJ2-5; 9 bases align to TRBD2. The CDR3 reads CASSPPRGGRETQYF. The CDR3, as DNA: TGTGCCAGCTCACCACCGCGGGGGGGCCGCGAGACCCAGTACTTC.